What follows describes a single T cell receptor beta chain. It lacks a known antigen. The sample holds no much larger clone one base away, and base qualities are not on file. TCRdb records Illumina HiSeq 1500 as the sequencer. TCRdb's own reprocessing of the public reads used fastp at Q25 and MiXCR and kept productive beta chains. Rows are combined by CDR3 protein, so each entry shows the most common genes and DNA. Across this sample there are roughly 150,000 distinct CDR3 sequences, with around 20% seen only once. Roughly 11% of the sample comes from the top ten. This sample is drawn from a study of T cell repertoires in cytomegalovirus infection (dated by TCRdb to the late 2010s). About the investigation overall: The HLA type of each donor mattered for the analysis, because public TCR beta signatures pointed to carriage of CMV infection along with the matching HLA type.

The full study reports these points: Carriers of CMV infection plus the relevant HLA type were discriminated by the cumulative frequency of public TCR beta family members in the study cohort and in an independent roughly 320-donor cohort. In the ex vivo response, HLA-C-restricted CMV-specific TCR beta clonotypes were dominant, and in two of eight donors the single most frequent clonotype came from this HLA-C-restricted group.

Sequencing was done on a sample of PBMCs. This sequence originates from a human donor in good health (CMV status not recorded). Some clones in this sample may be carry-over from other donors' samples.

DNA sequence: TGTGCCAGCAGCTTAGATGGGGGGGGCCGGGAGACCCAGTACTTC. This codes for CASSLDGGGRETQYF. The sequence links TRBV7-2 to TRBJ2-5; a weak D assignment points to TRBD2 (7 bases agree). CDR1 SGHTA and CDR2 FQGNSA are derived from the germline V gene. The CDR3 numbers 15 residues from cysteine through phenylalanine. The kept DNA is CDR3 alone, 45 bases in frame from the first base. Trimming takes 1 base from V and 5 bases from J, and the germline ends sit 14 bases apart.